These T cell receptor beta chains were read from a single sample in a study of blood T cell repertoires in COVID-19. Sequenced by immunoSEQ multiplex PCR; TCRdb stores in-frame clones only, minus some. This sample carries about 120,000 clones, around 90% of them seen once, and the ten largest clones take around 4.8%. Sequencing input: peripheral blood. These receptors all stem from a human donor in a cohort sampled during active COVID-19. The CDR3 runs from the conserved cysteine through the conserved F or W. The D gene is left open where the match is weak. The size of a clone is reported for some rows only, either as once, few or many, or as a class for expanded clones.

>.|TRBV6-5|TRBJ1-4|.
CASTHGETKFEKLFF
TGTGCCAGCACCCACGGAGAGACGAAATTTGAAAAACTGTTTTTT
>.|TRBV7-3|TRBJ2-1|.
CASSSGTSDEQFF
TGTGCCAGCAGCTCAGGGACATCGGATGAGCAGTTCTTC
>once|TRBV9|TRBJ2-7|TRBD1
CASSEGQGKYEQYF
TGTGCCAGCAGCGAGGGACAGGGGAAGTACGAGCAGTACTTC
>.|TRBV30|TRBJ1-2|.
CAWSGTAYGYTF
TGTGCCTGGAGTGGTACAGCCTATGGCTACACCTTC
>.|TRBV4-1|TRBJ1-6|TRBD1
CASSQEGPGQGIFSPLHF
TGCGCCAGCAGCCAAGAAGGGCCGGGACAGGGAATTTTTTCACCCCTCCACTTT
>.|TRBV10-3|TRBJ1-1|.
CAISEEWRPSEAFF
TGTGCCATCAGTGAGGAATGGCGGCCATCCGAAGCTTTCTTT
>.|TRBV3-1/TRBV3-2|TRBJ1-2|.
CASRYRDSGPYGYTF
TGTGCCAGCAGGTACCGGGACTCAGGGCCCTATGGCTACACCTTC
>.|TRBV6-5|TRBJ1-2|TRBD1
CASRDRQGRPGGYTF
TGTGCCAGCAGGGATCGACAGGGGCGGCCCGGGGGCTACACCTTC
>.|TRBV4-2|TRBJ2-7|TRBD2
CASSHGLAGSQGYEQYF
TGTGCCAGCAGCCACGGACTAGCGGGGAGCCAGGGCTACGAGCAGTACTTC
>.|TRBV7-9|TRBJ1-1|TRBD1
CASSRKGTGFFAEAFF
TGTGCCAGCAGCCGTAAAGGGACAGGTTTTTTTGCTGAAGCTTTCTTT
>.|TRBV10-3|TRBJ2-7|TRBD1
CAISEASTGGEQYF
TGTGCCATCAGTGAGGCCTCGACAGGGGGGGAGCAGTACTTC
>.|TRBV4-1|TRBJ1-4|TRBD1
CASSPTPPGGGREKLFF
TGCGCCAGCAGCCCGACACCCCCAGGGGGCGGGCGGGAAAAACTGTTTTTT